These 16 T cell receptor beta chains came from one sample sequenced in a study of cytomegalovirus exposure and HLA in healthy donors. The PCR employed 60 Vbeta primers together with 13 Jbeta primers. The data were produced by immunoSEQ multiplex PCR, yet TCRdb's version contains in-frame clones alone and is incomplete. The sample has roughly 100,000 clones; 65% to 75% are singletons. The sample consisted of PBMCs. The receptor source for this set is a woman in her 40s in good health and CMV-seronegative.

The CDR3: CAWGDRGPSPLHF. The CDR3 coding sequence is TGTGCCTGGGGTGACAGGGGGCCCTCCCCCCTCCACTTT. The V and J genes are TRBV30 and TRBJ1-6, with TRBD1 identical over 10 bases. The V gene end was trimmed by 5 bases and the J gene end by 13 bases; junction bases not matched to a gene: 8. CDR3 size: 13 residues. In germline, CDR1 is GTSNPN, CDR2 SVGIG (reference sequence).

This clone was seen more than once but under ten times. The genes are TRBV7-8 and TRBJ1-3; 7 bases map to TRBD1. Trimming at V came to 5 bases and at J to 0 bases, leaving 7 bases not matched to a gene. Germline V gene sequence: CDR1 SGHVS, CDR2 FQNEAQ. There are 16 residues in the CDR3. The CDR3, as DNA: TGTGCCAGCAGCCTCAGGACAGGATTCTCTGGAAACACCATATATTTT. Amino acid sequence: CASSLRTGFSGNTIYF.

The rearrangement links TRBV5-1 to TRBJ2-2; TRBD2 matches 7 bases. V gave up 4 bases and J gave up 4 bases; unmatched junction bases: 4. This CDR3 has 14 residues. CDR1 and CDR2 (germline): SGHRS, YFSETQ. CDR3 amino acids: CASSPPGGTGELFF. In nucleotides, the CDR3 is TGCGCCAGCAGCCCACCGGGAGGCACCGGGGAGCTGTTTTTT.

V usage is TRBV4-3 and J usage is TRBJ2-1; 9 bases agree with TRBD1. Germline CDR1 and CDR2: LGHNA and YSLEER. This CDR3 spans 15 amino acids. Unmatched junction bases numbered 3, after V lost 4 bases and J lost 2 bases. CDR3 in DNA: TGCGCCAGCAGCCTCGGACAGGGGCCCTACAATGAGCAGTTCTTC. This codes for CASSLGQGPYNEQFF.

The gene calls are TRBV5-4 and TRBJ2-7, with a possible D match to TRBD2 (6 bases). The V end lost 2 bases, the J end lost 2 bases, and 14 bases lay between the germline ends. This CDR3 spans 15 amino acids. Germline CDR1 is SGHNT and CDR2 is YYREEE (reference sequence). Here the CDR3 reads CASSFLREGPYEQYF. The CDR3 bases are TGTGCCAGCAGCTTTTTGCGGGAAGGGCCCTACGAGCAGTACTTC.

On this clone: At one boundary the junction diverges from the germline segment, which might be a read error. The CDR3 DNA reads as TGTTCCAGCAGCTCTCGCGGGACAGCTATAGGGAACTATGGCTACACCTTC. Amino acids: CSSSSRGTAIGNYGYTF. V and J are TRBV7-9 and TRBJ1-2, with 7 bases that match TRBD1. The CDR3 extends over 17 amino acids. Germline CDR1 is SEHNR and CDR2 is FQNEAQ (reference sequence).

The chain combines TRBV4-3 with TRBJ2-3; TRBD2 might be the D (5 bases). The CDR3 is 16 residues long. V lost 1 base, J lost 4 bases, and 15 bases lay in between. The V gene's germline CDR1 is LGHNA and CDR2 YSLEER. The CDR3 bases are TGCGCCAGCAGCCAAGTTGGACTCGACGTGGCAGATACGCAGTATTTT. Translated, it gives CASSQVGLDVADTQYF.

This chain uses TRBV7-9 with TRBJ2-5; 7 nucleotides align to TRBD1. The CDR3 has 14 residues. Germline V gene lookup returns CDR1 SEHNR and CDR2 FQNEAQ (reference sequence). V trimming: 3 bases; J trimming: 1 base; junction bases outside the gene matches: 2. CDR3 DNA sequence: TGTGCCAGCAGCTTGCAGGGGGTCCAAGAGACCCAGTACTTC. Its translation: CASSLQGVQETQYF.

The rearrangement joins TRBV18 to TRBJ2-1, with TRBD1 as a possible D gene (6 bases). The V end was cut by 4 bases, the J end by 10 bases, with 8 bases between. The CDR3 length is 11 residues. Germline V gene data show CDR1 as KGHSH and CDR2 as LQKENI. CDR3: CASSRGTEQFF. CDR3 nucleotides: TGTGCCAGCTCACGGGGGACAGAGCAGTTCTTC. Using reference TRBV18 and TRBJ2-1 for the parts outside the CDR3, the full variable domain is NAGVMQNPRHLVRRRGQEARLRCSPMKGHSHVYWYRQLPEEGLKFMVYLQKENIIDESGMPKERFSAEFPKEGPSILRIQQVVRGDSAAYFCASSRGTEQFFGPGTRLTVL.

This clone was seen a handful of times. A read error may account for a junction end that differs from germline. This specimen includes other DNA sequences encoding the same CDR3. The CDR3 loop is CASSFKGDNSPLHF. CDR3 in DNA: TGTGCCAGCAGCTTTAAGGGAGATAATTCCCCCCTCCACTTT. This chain links TRBV11-2 with TRBJ1-6; unclear D gene. Germline V lookup: CDR1 SGHAT, CDR2 FQNNGV. The CDR3 totals 14 residues.

V usage is TRBV6-6 and J usage is TRBJ2-5; weak D call: TRBD1 (6 bases). The V end lost 4 bases, the J end lost 1 base, and 10 bases lay between the germline ends. The CDR3 spans 14 residues. The germline V gene encodes CDR1 MNHNY and CDR2 SVGAGI (reference sequence). The CDR3: CASSLSGAQETQYF. The DNA of the CDR3 is TGTGCCAGCAGTTTATCAGGGGCCCAAGAGACCCAGTACTTC.

This rearrangement joins TRBV5-1 to TRBJ2-3, with TRBD1 matching over 7 bases. The CDR3 runs 14 residues. In germline, CDR1 is SGHRS, CDR2 YFSETQ. The junction had 4 bases not matched to a gene; V was cut back by 0 bases and J by 6 bases. The CDR3 bases are TGCGCCAGCAGCTTGGAACAGGGGTCGGATACGCAGTATTTT. It specifies CASSLEQGSDTQYF.

The chain employs TRBV4-1 and TRBJ2-7; D not resolved. CDR1 MGHRA and CDR2 YSYEKL come from the germline V gene. The V and J ends lost 1 base and 2 bases respectively, with 9 bases between them. CDR3 length equals 14 residues. CDR3 DNA sequence: TGCGCCAGCAGCCAAGGGGCAGTACCCTACGAGCAGTACTTC. Amino acid sequence: CASSQGAVPYEQYF.

V and J are TRBV7-9 and TRBJ2-7; 16 bases agree with TRBD2. Losses at the gene ends were 5 bases for V and 4 bases for J; bases not matched to a gene: 11. In germline, CDR1 is SEHNR, CDR2 FQNEAQ (reference sequence). This CDR3 region has 18 residues. The CDR3 loop reads CASSPSGTSGRAVYEQYF. The DNA of the CDR3 is TGTGCCAGCAGCCCCAGCGGGACTAGCGGGAGGGCCGTTTACGAGCAGTACTTC.

Comments on this clone: The junction departs from the called germline gene at one end, perhaps through a read error. In nucleotides, the CDR3 is TGTTCCAGCAGCTTAGCGGCCCGCCGGAGCGGGAGAAGGGTCAATGAGCAGTTCTTC. Protein: CSSSLAARRSGRRVNEQFF. The chain recombines TRBV7-9 with TRBJ2-1, with 8 bases aligning to TRBD2. Germline CDR1 reads SEHNR; CDR2 reads FQNEAQ (reference sequence). The CDR3 runs 19 residues.

The V call is TRBV15, the J call TRBJ1-1, with TRBD1 matching 7 bases. The V segment lost 5 bases and the J segment 5 bases; nucleotides outside the gene matches: 8. Germline assignment: CDR1 LNHNV and CDR2 YYDKDF (reference sequence). The CDR3 extends over 14 amino acids. For the CDR3, the DNA is TGTGCCACCAGCCCCCCAGGGGGTAGGACTGAAGCTTTCTTT. Its protein product is CATSPPGGRTEAFF.